This T cell receptor beta chain was obtained from a study of T cells after posttransplantation cyclophosphamide. As regards this clone: Its specificity is not known.

Peripheral blood was collected from the related graft donor on the marrow donation day. The data were produced by immunoSEQ multiplex PCR, yet TCRdb's version contains in-frame clones alone and is incomplete. The sample holds roughly 7,400 clones, 75% to 95% seen once. Study conclusions and caveats: Donor-recipient repertoire similarity was low at 1-2 months, rising over year one. After PTCy, TRB diversity resembled that of CNI/methotrexate controls. Skin or GI-infiltrating T cells shared few TRB sequences with blood.

Trimming cost V 6 bases and J 15 bases; bases outside gene matches: 19. The V gene's germline CDR1 is MRHNA and CDR2 SNTAGT. The CDR3 is 15 amino acids. V is TRBV6-4 and J is TRBJ2-1, with 8 bases that match TRBD2. This receptor was taken from a woman aged 45-60 years in good health and a related stem cell transplant donor. Sequenced material: CD4+ T cells sorted from blood. This CDR3 reads CASSATQPPAGVLFF. DNA for the CDR3: TGTGCCAGCAGCGCGACACAGCCCCCAGCGGGGGTTTTGTTCTTC.